This T cell receptor (beta chain) appears in the sequencing data of a study of blood T cell repertoires in COVID-19. Clones were sequenced by immunoSEQ multiplex PCR, and TCRdb holds only the in-frame ones, with some missing. The data hold approximately 280,000 clones, with about 90% observed a single time. The germline V gene has CDR1 SGHAT and CDR2 FQNNGV. V was pared by 4 bases and J by 3 bases, with 10 bases between. CDR3 size: 14 residues. Categorization into cohorts depended on clinical history that participants reported. The J gene is TRBJ2-1, the V gene TRBV11-2; D gene ambiguous. The sample taken for sequencing was PBMCs or T cells enriched from blood (not recorded which). The receptor was isolated from a woman in her late teens or twenties with acute COVID-19. This CDR3 is CASSSPLFYNEQFF. The CDR3 DNA reads as TGTGCCAGCAGCTCCCCTTTGTTCTACAATGAGCAGTTCTTC.